Listed below are T cell receptor beta chains from one sample, sequenced in a study of blood T cell repertoires in COVID-19. Method: immunoSEQ multiplex PCR; TCRdb's copy keeps in-frame clones and lacks some. The table lists around 25,000 clones, 88% of them singletons, with around 22% in the top ten. The specimen sequenced was peripheral blood. These receptors were taken from a man aged 70 or older in a cohort sampled during active COVID-19. CDR3s include the opening cysteine and the closing phenylalanine or tryptophan. Each record gives: CDR3 DNA, CDR3 protein, J gene, clone size, V gene, D gene. A D gene is named only where the DNA matches it firmly. Size values are once, few and many counts, or a class for expanded clones, and some rows have none.

DNA: TGTGCCAGTAGTACGACAGGGGGCCAGCCCCAGCATTTT; CDR3: CASSTTGGQPQHF; J: TRBJ1-5; size: NA; V: TRBV19; D: TRBD1
DNA: TGTGCCAGTAGGGGGGCTAGGGGTTGGAACTATGGCTACACCTTC; CDR3: CASRGARGWNYGYTF; J: TRBJ1-2; size: once; V: TRBV19; D: NA
DNA: TGTGCCAGCAGCTACACAGGGGACTCCTACGAGCAGTACTTC; CDR3: CASSYTGDSYEQYF; J: TRBJ2-7; size: few; V: TRBV5-4; D: TRBD1
DNA: TGTGCCAGCAGTCTCTCGGATAATTCACCCCTCCACTTT; CDR3: CASSLSDNSPLHF; J: TRBJ1-6; size: once; V: TRBV9; D: NA
DNA: TGTGCCAGCAGGCCGAGAGGGGCGGGGGGTCCTGAAGCTTTCTTT; CDR3: CASRPRGAGGPEAFF; J: TRBJ1-1; size: NA; V: TRBV27; D: NA
DNA: TGCGCCAGCAGCCTACGGACAGGCTCTCTCGGCAATGAGCAGTTCTTC; CDR3: CASSLRTGSLGNEQFF; J: TRBJ2-1; size: NA; V: TRBV5-1; D: TRBD1
DNA: TGTGCCAGCAGCTTGTACCCACGGGGCTCTGGGGCCAACGTCCTGACTTTC; CDR3: CASSLYPRGSGANVLTF; J: TRBJ2-6; size: NA; V: TRBV5-8; D: NA
DNA: TGTGCCAGCAGGTTGGAGAACTATGGCTACACCTTC; CDR3: CASRLENYGYTF; J: TRBJ1-2; size: NA; V: TRBV6-5; D: NA
DNA: TGCGCCAGCAGCTTGGCCCTAGCGGGAGGGTACGAGCAGTACTTC; CDR3: CASSLALAGGYEQYF; J: TRBJ2-7; size: NA; V: TRBV5-1; D: TRBD2
DNA: TGCGCCAGCACCGTAGCGGGAGGCCTCAATGAGCAGTTCTTC; CDR3: CASTVAGGLNEQFF; J: TRBJ2-1; size: NA; V: TRBV5-1; D: TRBD2
DNA: TGTGCCAGTAGTATCTTAGCGCTAGCGGGAATGAACACCGGGGAGCTGTTTTTT; CDR3: CASSILALAGMNTGELFF; J: TRBJ2-2; size: NA; V: TRBV19; D: TRBD2
DNA: TGTGCCAGCAGCCAAGGGAGCACCGGGGAGCTGTTTTTT; CDR3: CASSQGSTGELFF; J: TRBJ2-2; size: NA; V: TRBV4-2; D: NA
DNA: TGTGCCAGCAGCTTAGCCCGCGGGACTAGCGGGAGGAGCACAGATACGCAGTATTTT; CDR3: CASSLARGTSGRSTDTQYF; J: TRBJ2-3; size: NA; V: TRBV11-2; D: TRBD2
DNA: TGTGCCAGCAGCCGGGACAGACAAGAGACCCAGTACTTC; CDR3: CASSRDRQETQYF; J: TRBJ2-5; size: NA; V: TRBV7-3; D: TRBD1
DNA: TGTGCCAGCAGTTCGTTTATCAATGTAGCGGGAGGCCCACACGAGCAGTACTTC; CDR3: CASSSFINVAGGPHEQYF; J: TRBJ2-7; size: hyperexpanded; V: TRBV5-6; D: TRBD2
DNA: TGCGCCAGCAGCCAGGGAAGAGGAACTAATGAAAAACTGTTTTTT; CDR3: CASSQGRGTNEKLFF; J: TRBJ1-4; size: once; V: TRBV5-1; D: NA
DNA: TGTGCCAGCAGCGACAGGGGTTATGGCTACACCTTC; CDR3: CASSDRGYGYTF; J: TRBJ1-2; size: NA; V: TRBV27; D: TRBD1
DNA: TGTGCCAGCAGTTCCCCCCCCGACAGTGCCTACGAGCAGTACTTC; CDR3: CASSSPPDSAYEQYF; J: TRBJ2-7; size: NA; V: TRBV28; D: NA
DNA: TGTGCCAGCAGCCCTTCCGGACTCATGAACACCGGGGAGCTGTTTTTT; CDR3: CASSPSGLMNTGELFF; J: TRBJ2-2; size: NA; V: TRBV3-1/TRBV3-2; D: NA
DNA: TGTGCCAGCAACCCTGACAGGTCTAGCAATCAGCCCCAGCATTTT; CDR3: CASNPDRSSNQPQHF; J: TRBJ1-5; size: NA; V: TRBV2; D: NA
DNA: TGTGCCAGCTCACCGTCATACAGGTCCGACGAGCAGTACTTC; CDR3: CASSPSYRSDEQYF; J: TRBJ2-7; size: NA; V: TRBV18; D: NA
DNA: TGCGCCAGCAGCCAAGGCCTCCTACTGAACACTGAAGCTTTCTTT; CDR3: CASSQGLLLNTEAFF; J: TRBJ1-1; size: NA; V: TRBV4-1; D: NA
DNA: TGTGCCAGCAGCGTAGGGGGACAGGGTTACACAGATACGCAGTATTTT; CDR3: CASSVGGQGYTDTQYF; J: TRBJ2-3; size: NA; V: TRBV9; D: TRBD1
DNA: TGTGCCAGCAAGAAGGGGTGGACAGATACGCAGTATTTT; CDR3: CASKKGWTDTQYF; J: TRBJ2-3; size: NA; V: TRBV2; D: NA
DNA: TGTGCCAGCAGCTTGCGGCTGCGAGGCTACGAGCAGTACTTC; CDR3: CASSLRLRGYEQYF; J: TRBJ2-7; size: NA; V: TRBV5-6; D: NA
DNA: TGCGCCAGCAGGGTTACTAGCGGGAGGGCCATTGAGCAGTTCTTC; CDR3: CASRVTSGRAIEQFF; J: TRBJ2-1; size: few; V: TRBV5-1; D: TRBD2
DNA: TGTGCCAGCAACGGCAGGGGCTCCTACAATGAGCAGTTCTTC; CDR3: CASNGRGSYNEQFF; J: TRBJ2-1; size: NA; V: TRBV7-9; D: NA
DNA: TGCGCCAGCAGCTTGGGATTGGGCGACACCACTAACTATGGCTACACCTTC; CDR3: CASSLGLGDTTNYGYTF; J: TRBJ1-2; size: NA; V: TRBV5-1; D: NA
DNA: TGTGCCATCAGTGAATCCGGGGGCAATCAGCCCCAGCATTTT; CDR3: CAISESGGNQPQHF; J: TRBJ1-5; size: NA; V: TRBV10-3; D: NA
DNA: TGTGCCAGCAGTCGGCGGGAGACAGATACGCAGTATTTT; CDR3: CASSRRETDTQYF; J: TRBJ2-3; size: NA; V: TRBV28; D: TRBD2
DNA: TGCAGCGCACACGGGGCACCCCTCCACTTT; CDR3: CSAHGAPLHF; J: TRBJ1-6; size: NA; V: TRBV20-1; D: NA
DNA: TGCGCCAGCAGCTTGGGCAGGGAAGAGACCCAGTACTTC; CDR3: CASSLGREETQYF; J: TRBJ2-5; size: few; V: TRBV5-1; D: NA
DNA: TGTGCCAGCATGCTCGGAGCGGGATCTTACAATGAGCAGTTCTTC; CDR3: CASMLGAGSYNEQFF; J: TRBJ2-1; size: NA; V: TRBV6-5; D: TRBD2
DNA: TGTGCCAGCAGGAAGCGGGAGGCCTACAATGAGCAGTTCTTC; CDR3: CASRKREAYNEQFF; J: TRBJ2-1; size: NA; V: TRBV7-9; D: TRBD2
DNA: TGTGCCAGCAGTCTGACAAACACAGATACGCAGTATTTT; CDR3: CASSLTNTDTQYF; J: TRBJ2-3; size: NA; V: TRBV11-2; D: NA